These 22 T cell receptor beta chains were all obtained from the same sample, sequenced in a study of T cell repertoires in cytomegalovirus infection (dated by TCRdb to the late 2010s). Sequencing took place on an Illumina HiSeq 1500. The raw public data were reprocessed by TCRdb itself: fastp quality trimming at Q25, MiXCR clonotype calling, in-frame beta chains only. Identical CDR3 proteins give one entry, which carries the most common genes and DNA. For this sample the table gives 680,000 or so distinct CDR3 sequences, of which around 31% were detected only once. 15% to 20% of the sample is taken by the ten largest. For these TCRs, the target antigens are not known. This sample's treatment or condition label indicates: in vitro stimulation with specific CMV peptide epitopes to enrich CMV-specific T cells. Here the sequenced sample was cultured PBMCs, taken from culture after CMV antigen stimulation. The receptors were sampled from a human donor in good health (CMV status not recorded). Some clones in this sample may be carry-over from other donors' samples.

V and J are TRBV27 and TRBJ1-1, with unresolved D. The V gene's germline CDR1 is MNHEY and CDR2 SMNVEV (reference sequence). This CDR3 is built from 13 residues. Trimming shortened V by 3 bases and J by 1 base, and 6 bases separated the two germline ends. The CDR3 nucleotides read TGTGCCAGCAGTTTCGCGGCGAACACTGAAGCTTTCTTT. This gives the protein CASSFAANTEAFF.

Comment on this clonotype: One base away lies a much larger clone, so this may be a sequencing read error. A read error is likely, as this CDR3 ends without the conserved phenylalanine or tryptophan. V usage is TRBV7-2 and J usage is TRBJ1-2; perhaps TRBD1 as D (5 bases). Germline assignment: CDR1 SGHTA and CDR2 FQGNSA. Trimming pared 7 bases from V and 2 bases from J, leaving 11 bases between. The CDR3 extends over 13 amino acids. In nucleotides, the CDR3 is TGTGCCAGCACCCGGGGCAGCAACTATGGCTACACCTCC. Protein product: CASTRGSNYGYTS.

This clonotype has ten or more counts. V is TRBV7-2 and J is TRBJ1-1, with 7 bases that match TRBD1. CDR3 length: 17 amino acids. Unmatched junction bases numbered 21, after V lost 5 bases and J lost 9 bases. The germline CDR1 and CDR2 sequences are SGHTA and FQGNSA. In DNA form, the CDR3 reads TGTGCCAGCAGCCTCAACGTGGGCGGGACAGAGAGGGGGCAAGCTTTCTTT. Translating gives CASSLNVGGTERGQAFF.

This clonotype has more than one count but fewer than ten. The chain recombines TRBV19 with TRBJ1-5; unclear D gene. The V gene's germline CDR1 is LNHDA and CDR2 SQIVND (reference sequence). This CDR3 has 17 residues. Trimming removed 5 bases at V and 5 bases at J, with 22 bases between. The CDR3 sequence is CASSPPVWLISDQPQHF. CDR3 in DNA: TGTGCCAGTAGTCCCCCTGTCTGGCTTATCTCGGATCAGCCCCAGCATTTT.

This clonotype appeared once. This rearrangement joins TRBV19 to TRBJ1-2, with 7 positions matching TRBD1. V lost 6 bases and J lost 4; bases outside the gene matches: 8. There are 14 residues in the CDR3. CDR1 is LNHDA and CDR2 is SQIVND in the germline V gene (reference sequence). In DNA, the CDR3 is TGTGCCAGTAGCTGGGGACAGCCTCTCTATGGCTACACCTTC. The encoded protein is CASSWGQPLYGYTF.

The chain is built from TRBV20-1 and TRBJ2-5; 9 bases are a match to TRBD1. The germline V gene encodes CDR1 DFQATT and CDR2 SNEGSKA (reference sequence). This CDR3 contains 15 residues. The J segment lost 9 bases and the V segment lost 3 bases, leaving 14 bases of the junction unmatched. This CDR3 is CSARPQDRGAGAQYF. CDR3 DNA: TGCAGTGCTAGGCCTCAGGACAGGGGAGCTGGGGCCCAGTACTTC.

The chain links TRBV11-2 to TRBJ1-6, with D maybe TRBD1 (6 bases). Trimming cost V 3 bases and J 14 bases, with 14 bases left between them. This CDR3 has 13 amino acids. Germline-derived CDR1 and CDR2 are SGHAT and FQNNGV. The CDR3 coding sequence is TGTGCCAGCAGCTTGGAGAGAAGGGGGACCCTCCACTTT. Its protein product is CASSLERRGTLHF.

V is TRBV4-3 and J is TRBJ2-1; D ambiguous. CDR1 is LGHNA and CDR2 is YSLEER in the germline V gene. The CDR3 contains 15 residues. Trimming removed 0 bases at V and 10 bases at J, with 16 bases between. The CDR3 region is CASSQELLNQEEQFF. The DNA for the CDR3 is TGCGCCAGCAGCCAAGAATTATTAAACCAAGAAGAGCAGTTCTTC.

This clonotype was seen only once. This chain connects TRBV11-2 to TRBJ2-3; the D gene could be TRBD1 or TRBD2 (5 bases each). Trimming pared 1 base from V and 4 bases from J, leaving 9 bases between. Germline-derived CDR1 and CDR2 are SGHAT and FQNNGV. The CDR3 has 14 residues. The CDR3 reads CASSLGGTADTQYF. Here the CDR3 DNA reads TGTGCCAGCAGCTTAGGGGGGACGGCAGATACGCAGTATTTT.

This rearrangement joins TRBV4-3 to TRBJ1-6; D remains ambiguous. V was cut by 2 bases and J by 7 bases, with 12 bases left in between. CDR1 is LGHNA and CDR2 is YSLEER in the germline V gene. This CDR3 region has 15 residues. As DNA, the CDR3 is TGCGCCAGCAGCCAAACGTTTGGGATAAATTCACCCCTCCACTTT. It encodes CASSQTFGINSPLHF.

The V call is TRBV6-1, the J call TRBJ2-7, with D possibly being TRBD2 (5 bases). V lost 6 bases and J 3 bases, leaving 12 bases between the germline ends. The CDR3 spans 13 residues. The germline V gene has CDR1 MNHNS and CDR2 SASEGT. CDR3 sequence: CASRRPAGYEQYF. The CDR3 bases are TGTGCCAGCAGGAGACCCGCGGGCTACGAGCAGTACTTC.

The J gene is TRBJ2-1, the V gene TRBV4-2, with D hard to call. This CDR3 contains 16 residues. CDR1 is LGHNA and CDR2 is YNFKEQ in the germline V gene. V lost 3 bases and J 9 bases, leaving 21 bases between the germline ends. The CDR3 bases are TGTGCCAGCAGCCAGGAACTTTTAGCTCAAGGACGTGAGCAGTTCTTC. Protein product: CASSQELLAQGREQFF.

The rearrangement links TRBV6-1 to TRBJ1-5; D is unresolved. The CDR3 runs 16 residues. Trimming took off 1 base at V and 0 bases at J, with 10 bases between the two ends. In germline, CDR1 is MNHNS, CDR2 SASEGT. The CDR3 coding sequence is TGTGCCAGCAGTGAAGAGGGCATTTATAGCAATCAGCCCCAGCATTTT. Translation: CASSEEGIYSNQPQHF.

This chain joins TRBV11-2 and TRBJ2-7, with D perhaps being TRBD1 or TRBD2 (6 bases each). The germline V gene encodes CDR1 SGHAT and CDR2 FQNNGV. The CDR3 contains 15 residues. The V end lost 5 bases, the J end lost 1 base, and 15 bases lay between the germline ends. The CDR3 here is CASSLRGATSYEQYF. For the CDR3, the DNA is TGTGCCAGCAGCCTTAGGGGGGCTACGTCCTACGAGCAGTACTTC.

This clonotype was observed a handful of times. V is TRBV4-1 and J is TRBJ2-2; 8 nucleotides align to TRBD1. Germline CDR1 reads MGHRA; CDR2 reads YSYEKL. CDR3 length: 16 residues. Unmatched junction bases numbered 6, after V lost 6 bases and J lost 0 bases. CDR3 residues: CASSPWGQANTGELFF. The CDR3 nucleotides read TGCGCCAGCAGTCCCTGGGGACAGGCGAACACCGGGGAGCTGTTTTTT.

This clonotype was found once. The chain joins TRBV6-1 to TRBJ2-1, with D perhaps matching TRBD1 (5 bases). The CDR3 sequence is 12 residues long. Looked up from germline, CDR1 is MNHNS and CDR2 is SASEGT. V was pared by 7 bases and J by 9 bases, with 13 bases between. The CDR3 coding sequence is TGTGCCAGCACCACAGGTTACGGTGAGCAGTTCTTC. This sequence encodes CASTTGYGEQFF.

This clonotype was detected only a few times. The genes are TRBV7-9 and TRBJ1-2; 8 nucleotides agree with TRBD1. The CDR3 extends over 14 amino acids. The V gene's germline CDR1 is SEHNR and CDR2 FQNEAQ (reference sequence). The J segment lost 7 bases and the V segment lost 5 bases, leaving 9 bases of the junction unmatched. In DNA form, the CDR3 reads TGTGCCAGCAGCGAAATGACAGGGGAGGTTGGCTACACCTTC. Its translation: CASSEMTGEVGYTF.

Of note for this clonotype: It may be a read error: a sequence one base away is much more abundant. The chain has TRBV7-2 and TRBJ2-4; no definite D call. The last part of the DNA fits TRBJ2-1 better; the J call may be wrong. Looked up from germline, CDR1 is SGHTA and CDR2 is FQGNSA. This CDR3 region has 13 residues. This CDR3 reads CASSLDLENIQFF. DNA for the CDR3: TGTGCCAGCAGCTTAGATCTCGAAAACATTCAGTTCTTC.

This clonotype was seen a handful of times. The chain combines TRBV15 with TRBJ2-1; D not certain. The germline V gene encodes CDR1 LNHNV and CDR2 YYDKDF (reference sequence). This CDR3 comprises 13 residues. Trimming took 0 bases from V and 3 from J, leaving 3 bases between them. In DNA form, the CDR3 reads TGTGCCACCAGCAGAGATCGCTACAATGAGCAGTTCTTC. Encoded protein: CATSRDRYNEQFF.

The chain uses TRBV7-6 and TRBJ2-5; D might be TRBD1 (5 bases). Trimming stripped 1 base from V and 7 bases from J, with 16 bases between. The CDR3 length is 15 residues. Germline V gives CDR1 SGHVS, CDR2 FNYEAQ. The CDR3 DNA reads as TGTGCCAGCAGCTTAGGCAAGGGGCAGGTGGGGACCCAGTACTTC. It yields the protein CASSLGKGQVGTQYF.

There are a few counts of this clonotype. This chain uses TRBV7-9 with TRBJ1-2; unclear D gene. The CDR3 spans 13 residues. Germline-derived CDR1 and CDR2 are SEHNR and FQNEAQ (reference sequence). Between the trimmed V and J ends, which lost 2 bases and 5 bases, there was a span of 9 bases. CDR3 nucleotide sequence: TGTGCCAGCAGCTTACGGGCCCCTTATGGCTACACCTTC. Its translation is CASSLRAPYGYTF.

This clonotype was counted a few times. The gene calls are TRBV7-9 and TRBJ1-5; 10 positions agree with TRBD1. The CDR3 runs to 17 residues. Germline lookup yields CDR1 SEHNR and CDR2 FQNEAQ (reference sequence). The V gene end was trimmed by 1 base and the J gene end by 1 base; junction bases not matched to a gene: 4. In DNA, the CDR3 is TGTGCCAGCAGCTTAGGACAGGGGGCGAGAAGCAATCAGCCCCAGCATTTT. This translates into CASSLGQGARSNQPQHF.